This T cell receptor (beta chain) was sequenced in a study of T-cell reconstitution after alpha-beta-depleted transplantation in children. V lost 1 base, J lost 4 bases, and 7 bases stayed unmatched. Per germline, CDR1 SGHTA and CDR2 FQGNSA. The CDR3 contains 17 residues. The authors prepared the TCRbeta library with unique molecular identifiers. One entry per CDR3 protein, called by TCRdb with MiXCR from the PCR reads. There are about 540,000 distinct CDR3 sequences in the sample; approximately 20% occur only once, and about 3.1% lies in the top ten. The receptor's source is a human donor who donated a stem cell graft to a child with acute lymphoblastic leukemia. This chain joins TRBV7-2 and TRBJ1-5, with 10 bases fitting TRBD1. Sequencing used PBMCs from the stem cell graft donor, obtained from the stem cell graft. The CDR3 sequence: CASSLGTGGIRNQPQHF. In nucleotides, the CDR3 is TGTGCCAGCAGCTTAGGGACAGGGGGAATTCGGAATCAGCCCCAGCATTTT.